The 20 T cell receptor beta chains given below trace back to one sample, sequenced in a study of cytomegalovirus exposure and HLA in healthy donors. PCR amplification relied on 60 Vbeta primers (plus 13 Jbeta primers). Generated by immunoSEQ multiplex PCR, the TCRdb table keeps only in-frame clones and is missing some. This sample has some 210,000 clones, with roughly four fifths found just once. The material sequenced was PBMCs. Receptors were obtained from a woman aged 30 to 39 in good health and CMV-seropositive.

This chain links TRBV28 with TRBJ1-5; D ambiguous. The length of the CDR3 is 14 residues. Germline V gene data show CDR1 as MDHEN and CDR2 as SYDVKM. Deletions cut 8 bases from V and 8 bases from J, with 19 bases between. The CDR3 bases are TGTGCCAGCGTCCGTCCGGGAGGTTTGGAGCCCCAGCATTTT. Translated: CASVRPGGLEPQHF. Based on the CDR3 plus reference TRBV28 and TRBJ1-5, the full variable domain is DVKVTQSSRYLVKRTGEKVFLECVQDMDHENMFWYRQDPGLGLRLIYFSYDVKMKEKGDIPEGYSVSREKKERFSLILESASTNQTSMYLCASVRPGGLEPQHFGDGTRLSIL.

The chain carries TRBV5-1 and TRBJ2-6; 10 nucleotides align to TRBD1. Germline values: CDR1 SGHRS, CDR2 YFSETQ. The CDR3 consists of 18 residues. Trimming at V came to 4 bases and at J to 0 bases, leaving 7 bases not matched to a gene. The CDR3 reads CASSVGQGGSSGANVLTF. The CDR3 DNA follows: TGCGCCAGCAGCGTAGGACAGGGGGGCAGCTCTGGGGCCAACGTCCTGACTTTC. Complete variable domain (other parts from reference TRBV5-1 and TRBJ2-6): KAGVTQTPRYLIKTRGQQVTLSCSPISGHRSVSWYQQTPGQGLQFLFEYFSETQRNKGNFPGRFSGRQFSNSRSEMNVSTLELGDSALYLCASSVGQGGSSGANVLTFGAGSRLTVL.

The chain recombines TRBV11-2 with TRBJ2-5, with 7 bases matching TRBD1. Germline V CDR1 and CDR2: SGHAT, FQNNGV. This CDR3 region has 15 residues. V gave up 5 bases and J gave up 5 bases; unmatched junction bases: 11. CDR3 bases: TGTGCCAGCAGCCCCTGGGGCTCCAGGGGGGAGACCCAGTACTTC. This translates into CASSPWGSRGETQYF.

A remark on this clone: At the DNA level, this CDR3 is encoded by other sequences in the same sample as well. The chain is built from TRBV30 and TRBJ2-1; 8 bases are a match to TRBD2. V lost 0 bases to trimming and J lost 3 bases; unmatched junction nucleotides: 4. The germline gives CDR1 GTSNPN, CDR2 SVGIG (reference sequence). The CDR3 loop spans 15 amino acids. The CDR3 sequence: CAWSVGTSGYNEQFF. CDR3 nucleotides: TGTGCCTGGAGTGTCGGTACTAGCGGCTACAATGAGCAGTTCTTC.

CDR3 amino acids: CASSLGGRLAYNSPLHF. The CDR3 region has the DNA TGCGCCAGCAGCTTGGGAGGTCGGTTGGCGTATAATTCACCCCTCCACTTT. The gene calls are TRBV5-1 and TRBJ1-6; D gene uncertain. Germline V gives CDR1 SGHRS, CDR2 YFSETQ. This CDR3 is 17 amino acids long. Trimming left V 0 bases short and J 4 bases short, with 14 bases between.

The V call is TRBV5-1, the J call TRBJ1-6; tentative D call: TRBD1 (5 bases). Trimming took 6 bases from V and 4 from J, leaving 11 bases between them. CDR1 is SGHRS, CDR2 YFSETQ, per germline. The CDR3 contains 14 residues. CDR3 sequence reads: CASTTDRYNSPLHF. The CDR3 DNA reads as TGCGCCAGCACCACAGACAGATATAATTCACCCCTCCACTTT.

On this clone: One end of the junction fails to match germline, which may point to a read error. The V call is TRBV2, the J call TRBJ1-1; 10 bases are a match to TRBD1. CDR1 and CDR2 (germline): SNHLY, FYNNEI. The CDR3 totals 11 residues. The CDR3 DNA reads TGTGCCAGCAGTGAGGGGACAGGGGTTGGCTTT. Translated: CASSEGTGVGF.

The sample holds a few counts of this clone. V and J are TRBV5-6 and TRBJ1-5; D gene uncertain. The CDR3 loop spans 14 amino acids. In germline, CDR1 is SGHDT, CDR2 YYEEEE. Deletions cut 3 bases from V and 7 bases from J, with 14 bases between. CDR3 loop: CASSSRLNGQPQHF. CDR3 coding DNA: TGTGCCAGCAGCTCTAGACTCAACGGGCAGCCCCAGCATTTT. The variable domain in full, with the rest retrieved from reference TRBV5-6 and TRBJ1-5, is DAGVTQSPTHLIKTRGQQVTLRCSPKSGHDTVSWYQQALGQGPQFIFQYYEEEERQRGNFPDRFSGHQFPNYSSELNVNALLLGDSALYLCASSSRLNGQPQHFGDGTRLSIL.

This sequence joins TRBV6-6 and TRBJ1-1; tentative D call: TRBD1 (5 bases). The CDR3 consists of 14 residues. V shed 9 bases and J shed 5 bases, with 19 bases lying between them. Germline V gene data show CDR1 as MNHNY and CDR2 as SVGAGI (reference sequence). CDR3 DNA: TGTGCCAGTAAAACAGGATCGTTAGGGACTGAAGCTTTCTTT. Residues: CASKTGSLGTEAFF.

This clone came up a few times. The chain employs TRBV4-3 and TRBJ2-3; 9 bases fit TRBD2. J gave up 5 bases and V 2 bases, and 8 bases lay outside the gene matches. This CDR3 contains 16 residues. Per germline, CDR1 LGHNA and CDR2 YSLEER. Written as DNA, the CDR3 is TGCGCCAGCAGCCAACGCGCGGGGGGGCGGGGAGATACGCAGTATTTT. Translation gives CASSQRAGGRGDTQYF.

The chain joins TRBV9 to TRBJ2-1; 9 nucleotides line up with TRBD1. Germline trimming cut 1 base from V and 6 bases from J; bases unmatched to any gene: 5. Germline CDR1 is SGDLS and CDR2 is YYNGEE. This CDR3 contains 15 residues. CDR3 amino acids: CASSVIDRGANEQFF. The CDR3 DNA follows: TGTGCCAGCAGCGTAATCGACAGGGGGGCCAATGAGCAGTTCTTC.

V and J are TRBV11-2 and TRBJ2-7; 8 nucleotides align to TRBD2. Losses at the gene ends were 1 base for V and 6 bases for J; bases not matched to a gene: 5. The CDR3 has 14 amino acids. Germline V gene lookup returns CDR1 SGHAT and CDR2 FQNNGV. The CDR3 DNA reads TGTGCCAGCAGCTTAGGGGGGACTAGTACCGAGCAGTACTTC. Translated: CASSLGGTSTEQYF.

The V call is TRBV6-5, the J call TRBJ2-7, with TRBD2 matching over 8 bases. The length of the CDR3 is 14 residues. Germline V lookup: CDR1 MNHEY, CDR2 SVGAGI. After removal of 2 bases from V and 4 bases from J, the junction contained 4 bases not matched to a gene. The CDR3 DNA is TGTGCCAGCAGTTACAGCGGGAGTCGGTACGAGCAGTACTTC. It translates to CASSYSGSRYEQYF.

V and J are TRBV7-9 and TRBJ2-7, with D perhaps matching TRBD1 (5 bases). The V gene's germline CDR1 is SEHNR and CDR2 FQNEAQ (reference sequence). This CDR3 contains 14 residues. Trimming removed 3 bases at V and 9 bases at J, with 18 bases between. DNA of the CDR3: TGTGCCAGCAGCTTTAGGACGGTGGGGCTTCGGCAGTACTTC. It translates to CASSFRTVGLRQYF.

The chain employs TRBV5-1 and TRBJ2-7; 10 nucleotides agree with TRBD1. The CDR3 runs 15 residues. Germline V gene sequence: CDR1 SGHRS, CDR2 YFSETQ. Trimming took 0 bases from V and 2 from J; bases not matched to a gene: 2. The CDR3, as DNA: TGCGCCAGCAGCTTGGGGACAGGGGGGCCCTACGAGCAGTACTTC. Translated, it gives CASSLGTGGPYEQYF.

V usage is TRBV30 and J usage is TRBJ2-3; D possibly corresponds to TRBD1 (6 bases). The V gene lost 4 bases and the J gene lost 5 bases, with 10 bases spanning the gap. The CDR3 has 12 amino acids. From germline, CDR1 is GTSNPN and CDR2 SVGIG (reference sequence). The CDR3, as DNA: TGTGCCTGGACAGGGGACAAAGATACGCAGTATTTT. It yields the protein CAWTGDKDTQYF.

The CDR3 nucleotides are TGTGCCACCTCGACATTTTCCGCGAACACCGGGGAGCTGTTTTTT. It is translated as CATSTFSANTGELFF. The chain recombines TRBV19 with TRBJ2-2; D remains ambiguous. Germline V gene sequence: CDR1 LNHDA, CDR2 SQIVND (reference sequence). This CDR3 region has 15 residues. V lost 10 bases and J 0 bases, leaving 15 bases between the germline ends. The full variable domain, rest sourced from reference TRBV19 and TRBJ2-2, is DGGITQSPKYLFRKEGQNVTLSCEQNLNHDAMYWYRQDPGQGLRLIYYSQIVNDFQKGDIAEGYSVSREKKESFPLTVTSAQKNPTAFYLCATSTFSANTGELFFGEGSRLTVL.

As regards this clone: Other DNA sequences in the same sample also yield this CDR3. CDR3 protein: CASSDRGTEAFF. The CDR3 DNA follows: TGTGCCAGCAGCGATCGGGGGACTGAAGCTTTCTTT. The V gene is TRBV2, the J gene TRBJ1-1, with D perhaps matching TRBD1 (5 bases). CDR1 SNHLY and CDR2 FYNNEI come from the germline V gene. The CDR3 has 12 amino acids. V was clipped by 6 bases and J by 5 bases, with 10 bases between them.

The rearrangement joins TRBV9 to TRBJ1-4; D is perhaps TRBD1 (6 bases). This CDR3 is built from 14 residues. Germline CDR1 and CDR2: SGDLS and YYNGEE. Trimming cost V 4 bases and J 4 bases, with 11 bases left between them. In DNA form, the CDR3 reads TGTGCCAGCAGCCCCGGACAGTATAATGAAAAACTGTTTTTT. This gives the protein CASSPGQYNEKLFF.

The CDR3 region is CASTRTGLTDTQYF. The CDR3 nucleotides read TGTGCCAGCACGAGGACAGGACTCACAGATACGCAGTATTTT. The chain is built from TRBV6-1 and TRBJ2-3; 7 positions agree with TRBD1. J lost 2 bases, V lost 7 bases, and 6 bases had no gene match. Germline CDR1 MNHNS, CDR2 SASEGT. This CDR3 is 14 amino acids long.